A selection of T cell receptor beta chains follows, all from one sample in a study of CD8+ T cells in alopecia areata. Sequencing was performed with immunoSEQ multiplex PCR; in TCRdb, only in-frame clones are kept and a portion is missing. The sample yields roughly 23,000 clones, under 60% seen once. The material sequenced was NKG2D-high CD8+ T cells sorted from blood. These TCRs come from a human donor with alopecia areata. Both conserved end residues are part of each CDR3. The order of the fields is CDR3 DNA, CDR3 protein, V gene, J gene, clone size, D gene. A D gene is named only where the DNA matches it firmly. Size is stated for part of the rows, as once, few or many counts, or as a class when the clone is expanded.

TGTGCCAGCAGCATTGGTAGCACAGATACGCAGTATTTT	CASSIGSTDTQYF	TRBV5-6	TRBJ2-3	-	-
TGTGCCAGCCTCAAAGGAGGTCAGCAGTTCTTC	CASLKGGQQFF	TRBV2	TRBJ2-1	-	-
TGTGCCAGCAGTTACCTCGAGACCCAGTACTTC	CASSYLETQYF	TRBV6-6	TRBJ2-5	few	-
TGTGCCAGCAGCTTCTTAGCTGGGGCAGGGGAGCTGTTTTTT	CASSFLAGAGELFF	TRBV11-3	TRBJ2-2	-	-
TGCAGCGTTTTAGGCCGGGACAGGCCCTACGAGCAGTACTTC	CSVLGRDRPYEQYF	TRBV29-1	TRBJ2-7	few	TRBD1
TGTGCCAGCACCTCGGGGAGCCCTAGCAATGAGCAGTTCTTC	CASTSGSPSNEQFF	TRBV28	TRBJ2-1	-	-
TGTGCCAGTGTGGGACCTTGGGGCGGCTACACCTTC	CASVGPWGGYTF	TRBV19	TRBJ1-2	-	-
TGCAGCGTTGAAGGATCCGGGGGCGCTTCTGGAAACACCATATATTTT	CSVEGSGGASGNTIYF	TRBV29-1	TRBJ1-3	-	-
TGTGCCAGCAGTTTGGGGGACAGGGGAGCTAGCACAGATACGCAGTATTTT	CASSLGDRGASTDTQYF	TRBV27	TRBJ2-3	once	TRBD1
TGTGCCAGCAGCCTCGGGGACAGGGGGCGAGTGTGGGACACCGGGGAGCTGTTTTTT	CASSLGDRGRVWDTGELFF	TRBV5-8	TRBJ2-2	-	TRBD1
TGTGCCAGCAGCGGAGGTGGGCAGGGATTTAGCAATGAGCAGTTCTTC	CASSGGGQGFSNEQFF	TRBV7-9	TRBJ2-1	-	-
TGTGCCAGCAGCTTACAGACCCCCAGGGAGCAGTACTTC	CASSLQTPREQYF	TRBV7-8	TRBJ2-7	once	-
TGTGCCAGCAGCTTGTTGACTGAAACCTACGAGCAGTACTTC	CASSLLTETYEQYF	TRBV7-9	TRBJ2-7	-	-
TGCAGCGTTGTAGCGGGAGGGCCGACAGATACGCAGTATTTT	CSVVAGGPTDTQYF	TRBV29-1	TRBJ2-3	few	TRBD2
TGTGCCACTCGACAGGGGACCCCCTACGAGCAGTACTTC	CATRQGTPYEQYF	TRBV27	TRBJ2-7	-	TRBD1
TGTGCCAGCAGTTTTCCCGACTCGGATGAGCAGTTCTTC	CASSFPDSDEQFF	TRBV27	TRBJ2-1	-	-
TGTGCCAGCAGCAGCTTAGGTCACTCGGGACCTAATTACGAGCAGTACTTC	CASSSLGHSGPNYEQYF	TRBV7-9	TRBJ2-7	-	-